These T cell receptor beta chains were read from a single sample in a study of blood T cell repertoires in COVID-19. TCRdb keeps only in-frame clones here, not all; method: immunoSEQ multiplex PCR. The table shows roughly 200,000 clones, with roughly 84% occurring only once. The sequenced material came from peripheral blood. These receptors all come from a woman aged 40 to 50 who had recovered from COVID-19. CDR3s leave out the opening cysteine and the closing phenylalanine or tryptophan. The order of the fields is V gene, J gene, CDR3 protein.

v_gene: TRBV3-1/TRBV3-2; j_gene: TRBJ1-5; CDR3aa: ASSARHPGGVVNQPQH
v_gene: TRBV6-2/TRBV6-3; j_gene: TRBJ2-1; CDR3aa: ASSFSTSANEQF
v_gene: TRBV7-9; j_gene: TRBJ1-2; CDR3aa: ASSLPLGVYGGYT
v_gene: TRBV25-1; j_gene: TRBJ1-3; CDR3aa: ASSESGAGGNTIY
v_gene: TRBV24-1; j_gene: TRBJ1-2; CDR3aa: ATSDSSRFNYGYT
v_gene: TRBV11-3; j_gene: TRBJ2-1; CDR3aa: ASSFTQGGEQF
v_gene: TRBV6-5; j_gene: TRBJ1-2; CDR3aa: ASTYSAGSNYGYT
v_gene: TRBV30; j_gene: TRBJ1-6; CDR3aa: AWKAAKLSSYNSPLH
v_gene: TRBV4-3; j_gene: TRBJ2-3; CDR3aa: ASSQVSAGLAAQRTQY
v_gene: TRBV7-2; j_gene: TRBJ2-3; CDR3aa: ASSQGQDVDTQY